Listed here is a single TCR beta chain. This sample stems from a study of blood T cells in healthy people across ages. Primed by a sample-barcoded 5' primer and a J-beta primer mix, a second PCR proceeded for 7 to 11 cycles. The authors tagged each cDNA molecule using a template-switch adaptor with 12 random nucleotides. There were at least 2.5 million CDR3-containing paired-end reads obtained from each sample. TCRdb called the 5' RACE reads again in MiXCR, with one record for every CDR3 protein. The sample contains 550,000 to 600,000 distinct CDR3 sequences, roughly 43% of which appear only once. The material sequenced was blood. The TCR sequence derives from an older man in good health.

Here the CDR3 DNA reads TGTGCTAGTGGTTTGGGAGGAACTCCGGGCGTTTACGAGCAGTACTTC. Translated, it gives CASGLGGTPGVYEQYF. The gene calls are TRBV12-5 and TRBJ2-5, with D unclear. Gene TRBJ2-7 matches the end of the DNA better, so the J call may be wrong. CDR1 LGHNT and CDR2 FRNRAP come from the germline V gene. The CDR3 is made up of 16 amino acids.